The T cell receptor beta chain under discussion was sequenced for a study of tumor-infiltrating lymphocytes in primary liver carcinoma. Per germline, CDR1 SGHAT and CDR2 FQNNGV. CDR3 length: 15 amino acids. This clonotype showed up just a few times. Extraction also yielded germline DNA, while blood RNA was obtained from unsorted whole blood. Synthesis of TCR beta cDNA was carried out from around 500 ng total RNA with a constant-region primer. Slightly modified ARM-PCR with three nested multiplex PCR rounds yielded TCR beta libraries. A C-beta reverse primer was combined with TRBV1-TRBV30 forward primers in the first two PCR rounds, and each round had 10 cycles. TCRdb redid the calling of the multiplex PCR reads with MiXCR, one entry per CDR3 protein. The sample includes under 200,000 distinct CDR3 sequences, around 60% of them seen just once.

The sequence came from a woman in her fifties or sixties with primary liver carcinoma and hepatitis B virus infection. Material for sequencing was peripheral blood. The rearrangement links TRBV11-2 to TRBJ1-2; a weak D match, TRBD1 (5 bases). The CDR3 nucleotides are TGTGTCAGTAGCTTAGACCAAACAGGACACTATGGCTACACCTTC. This sequence encodes CVSSLDQTGHYGYTF. Together with reference TRBV11-2 and TRBJ1-2, the CDR3 gives the full variable domain: EAGVAQSPRYKIIEKRQSVAFWCNPISGHATLYWYQQILGQGPKLLIQFQNNGVVDDSQLPKDRFSAERLKGVDSTLKIQPAKLEDSAVYLCVSSLDQTGHYGYTFGSGTRLTVV.